This T cell receptor beta chain originates from a study of blood T cells in healthy people across ages. Each individual donor underwent a draw of ten milliliters of peripheral blood. Samples each yielded at least 6 micrograms of total RNA. Study-level results: The authors considered diversity estimates from one million T cells to be underestimates.

The length of the CDR3 is 14 residues. Trimming shortened V by 7 bases and J by 9 bases, and 19 bases separated the two germline ends. CDR1 is MNHEY and CDR2 is SVGEGT in the germline V gene. This clonotype was observed a handful of times. Its antigen is currently unknown. A sample-barcoded 5' primer and a J-beta primer mix were used in a second PCR of about 7 to 11 cycles. MiXCR, applied by TCRdb to the 5' RACE reads, yields one record per CDR3 protein. The sample includes about 650,000 distinct CDR3 sequences, roughly 30% of them seen just once. The receptor was derived from a woman aged 80 or over in good health. This rearrangement joins TRBV6-2 or TRBV6-3 to TRBJ2-1, with a tentative D call TRBD2 (5 bases). Sequencing was done on a sample of blood. DNA of the CDR3: TGTGCCAGCATCTCCCGCCTGAGGGATGGTGAGCAGTTCTTC. Protein product: CASISRLRDGEQFF.